This TCR beta chain came from a study of technical replicates of blood from a handful of donors. To note about this clone: The germline gene is not matched at one end of the junction; a read error may be the cause.

Germline V gives CDR1 MDHEN, CDR2 SYDVKM. The CDR3 is 13 residues long. Here immunoSEQ multiplex PCR was the method, and the copy in TCRdb shows in-frame clones only, minus some. The sample holds 13,000 or so clones; 85% to 95% are singletons and the top ten take around 7.4%. The sequenced sample consisted of PBMCs. The receptor comes from a human donor in good health. V usage is TRBV28 and J usage is TRBJ1-2; no clear D. The CDR3 nucleotides are TGTGCCAGCAATTTAAAACAAGCGTCGGGCTACACCTTC. Its translation is CASNLKQASGYTF.